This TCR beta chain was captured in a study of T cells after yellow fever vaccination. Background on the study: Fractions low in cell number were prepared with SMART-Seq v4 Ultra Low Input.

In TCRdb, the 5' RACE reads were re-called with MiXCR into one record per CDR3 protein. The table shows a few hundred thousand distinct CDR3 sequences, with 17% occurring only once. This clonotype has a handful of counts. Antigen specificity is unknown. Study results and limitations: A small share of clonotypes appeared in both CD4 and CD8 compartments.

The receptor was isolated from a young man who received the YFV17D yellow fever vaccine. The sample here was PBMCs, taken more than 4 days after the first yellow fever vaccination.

The CDR3 nucleotides are TGTGCCAGCAGCCAAGAACTGGGTTCCGGGGAGCTGTTTTTT. Translation gives CASSQELGSGELFF. The chain carries TRBV4-2 and TRBJ2-2, with D unclear. Trimming took off 0 bases at V and 6 bases at J, with 8 bases between the two ends. The CDR3 is made up of 14 amino acids. The germline V gene has CDR1 LGHNA and CDR2 YNFKEQ.